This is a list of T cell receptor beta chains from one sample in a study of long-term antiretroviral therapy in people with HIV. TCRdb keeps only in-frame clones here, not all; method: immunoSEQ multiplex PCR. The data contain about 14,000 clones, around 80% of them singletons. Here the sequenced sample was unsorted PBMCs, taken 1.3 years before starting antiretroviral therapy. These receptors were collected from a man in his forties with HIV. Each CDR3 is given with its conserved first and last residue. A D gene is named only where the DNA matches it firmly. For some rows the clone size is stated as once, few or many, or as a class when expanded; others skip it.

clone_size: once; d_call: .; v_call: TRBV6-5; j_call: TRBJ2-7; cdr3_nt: TGTGCCAGCAGTACAACCGGGGCGAGCTCCTACGAGCAGTACTTC; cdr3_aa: CASSTTGASSYEQYF
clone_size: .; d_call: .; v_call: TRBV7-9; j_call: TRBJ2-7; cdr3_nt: TGTGCCAGCAGCTCGGACTCCAGAGAGGGCTACGAGCAGTACTTC; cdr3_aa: CASSSDSREGYEQYF
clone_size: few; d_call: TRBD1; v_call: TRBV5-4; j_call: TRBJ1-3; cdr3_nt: TGTGCCAGCAGCTCGGGACAGACTCCTGGAAACACCATATATTTT; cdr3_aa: CASSSGQTPGNTIYF
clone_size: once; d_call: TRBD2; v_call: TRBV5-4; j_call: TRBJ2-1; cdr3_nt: TGTGCCAGCAGCTTGGGCCTTAGCGGGGCCGACCGGTTCTTC; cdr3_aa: CASSLGLSGADRFF
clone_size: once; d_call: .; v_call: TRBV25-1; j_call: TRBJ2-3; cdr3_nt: TGTGCCAGCAGTGGGGGGCTCACCACAGATACGCAGTATTTT; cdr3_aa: CASSGGLTTDTQYF
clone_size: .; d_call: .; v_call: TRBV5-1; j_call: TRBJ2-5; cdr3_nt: TGCGCCAGCAGCCCCCGGGCCGACGAGACCCAGTACTTC; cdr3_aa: CASSPRADETQYF
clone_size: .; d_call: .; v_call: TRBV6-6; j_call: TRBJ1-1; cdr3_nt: TGTGCCAGCAGTCGATCAGGGGCGGGAGTGAACACTGAAGCTTTCTTT; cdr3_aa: CASSRSGAGVNTEAFF
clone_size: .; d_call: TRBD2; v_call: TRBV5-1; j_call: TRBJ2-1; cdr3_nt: TGCGCCAGCAGCCCGGAAGCGGGGAGCTCCTACAATGAGCAGTTCTTC; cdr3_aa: CASSPEAGSSYNEQFF
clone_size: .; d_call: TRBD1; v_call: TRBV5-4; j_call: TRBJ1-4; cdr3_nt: TGTGCCAGCAGCCGCGGGACAGGAAATGAAAAACTGTTTTTT; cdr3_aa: CASSRGTGNEKLFF
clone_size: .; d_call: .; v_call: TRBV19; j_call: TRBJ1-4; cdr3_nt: TGTGCCAGTCGGCGGCTCGAGGCAACTAATGAAAAACTGTTTTTT; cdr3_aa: CASRRLEATNEKLFF
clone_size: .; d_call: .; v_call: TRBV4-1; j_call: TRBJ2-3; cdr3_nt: TGCGCCAGCAGCCAAGAAAACAGGGGCACAGATACGCAGTATTTT; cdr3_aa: CASSQENRGTDTQYF
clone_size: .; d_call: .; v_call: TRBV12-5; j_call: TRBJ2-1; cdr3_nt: TGTGCTAGTGGTTTGGGGAACAGTCTAACCTATGAGCAGTTCTTC; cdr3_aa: CASGLGNSLTYEQFF
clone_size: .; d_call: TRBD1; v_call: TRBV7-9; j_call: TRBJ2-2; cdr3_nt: TGTGCCAGCAGACGACCCCGTACGGACAGGGATAACACCGGGGAGCTGTTTTTT; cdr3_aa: CASRRPRTDRDNTGELFF
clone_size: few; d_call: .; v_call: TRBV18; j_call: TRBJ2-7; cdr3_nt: TGTGCCAGCTCACCACCGGTTTCTACCTCCTACGAGCAGTACTTC; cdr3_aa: CASSPPVSTSYEQYF
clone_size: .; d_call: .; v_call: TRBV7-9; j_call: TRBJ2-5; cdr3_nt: TGTGCCAGCAGCTCTGGACGGGTTAGGGGGGAGACCCAGTACTTC; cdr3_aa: CASSSGRVRGETQYF
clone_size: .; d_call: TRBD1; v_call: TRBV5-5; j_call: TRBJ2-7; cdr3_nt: TGTGCCAGCAGCTTGGAGGGGACAGGGCTTTACGAGCAGTACTTC; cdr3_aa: CASSLEGTGLYEQYF
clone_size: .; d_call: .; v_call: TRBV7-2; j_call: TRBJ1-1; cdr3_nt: TGTGCCAGCAGCCCATTTCGGAACACTGAAGCTTTCTTT; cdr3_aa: CASSPFRNTEAFF
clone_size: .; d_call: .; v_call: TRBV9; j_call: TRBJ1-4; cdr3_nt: TGTGCCAGCAGCGTTCCAGGGGCTAATGAAAAACTGTTTTTT; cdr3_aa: CASSVPGANEKLFF
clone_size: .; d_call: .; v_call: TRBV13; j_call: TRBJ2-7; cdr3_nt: TGTGCCAGCAGCTCCAACGAATGGGCCTACGAGCAGTACTTC; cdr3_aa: CASSSNEWAYEQYF
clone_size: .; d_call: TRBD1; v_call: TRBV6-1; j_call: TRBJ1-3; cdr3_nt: TGTGCCAGCAGTACAGGGGGCATAGGTGGAAACACCATATATTTT; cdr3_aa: CASSTGGIGGNTIYF
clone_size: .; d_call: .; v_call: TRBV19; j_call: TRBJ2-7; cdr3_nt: TGTGCCAGCCGGTCCGGTCTACTAGGTGGAGGCGAGCAGTACTTC; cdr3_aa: CASRSGLLGGGEQYF
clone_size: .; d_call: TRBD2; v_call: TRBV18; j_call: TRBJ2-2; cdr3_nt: TGTGCCAGCTCACCGGGCAGCGGGGGACTACCGAACACCGGGGAGCTGTTTTTT; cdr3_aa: CASSPGSGGLPNTGELFF
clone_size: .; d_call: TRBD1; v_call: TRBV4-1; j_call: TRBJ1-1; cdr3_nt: TGCGCCAGCAGCTTACAAGAGGCAGGGGGTGGGTCTGAAGCTTTCTTT; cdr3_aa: CASSLQEAGGGSEAFF
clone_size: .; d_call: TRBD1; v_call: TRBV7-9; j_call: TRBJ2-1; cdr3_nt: TGTGCCAGCAGCCTTCTGAGGGGGCAGTCCTACAATGAGCAGTTCTTC; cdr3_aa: CASSLLRGQSYNEQFF
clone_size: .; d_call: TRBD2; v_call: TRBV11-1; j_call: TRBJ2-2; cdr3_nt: TGTGCCAGCAGCTACACCAACTGGGGGGGTATCACCGGGGAGCTGTTTTTT; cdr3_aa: CASSYTNWGGITGELFF
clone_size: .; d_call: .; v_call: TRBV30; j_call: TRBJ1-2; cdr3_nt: TGTGCCTGCGCTGACGGCAGGCGTCATGGCTACACCTTC; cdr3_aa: CACADGRRHGYTF
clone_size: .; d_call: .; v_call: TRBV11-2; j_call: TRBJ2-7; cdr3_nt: TGTGCCAGCAGCCTGGACCCAGCCTACGAGCAGTACTTC; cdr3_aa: CASSLDPAYEQYF
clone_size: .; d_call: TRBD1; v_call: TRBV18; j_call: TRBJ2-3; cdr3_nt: TGTGCCAGCTCACCTCTAGGGGGCCCAGATACGCAGTATTTT; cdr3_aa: CASSPLGGPDTQYF
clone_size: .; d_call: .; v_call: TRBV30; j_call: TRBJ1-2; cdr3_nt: TGTGCCCTCAGGGGTAACAACTATGGCTACACCTTC; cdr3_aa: CALRGNNYGYTF
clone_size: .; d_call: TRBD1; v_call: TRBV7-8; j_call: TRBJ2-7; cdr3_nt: TGTGCCAGCAGCTTAGACAGGGGCCCCTTCCTCGAGCAGTACTTC; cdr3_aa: CASSLDRGPFLEQYF
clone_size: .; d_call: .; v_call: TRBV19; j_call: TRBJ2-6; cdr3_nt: TGTGCCAGTAGTATCCAAGGGGCCAACGTCCTGACTTTC; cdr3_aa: CASSIQGANVLTF
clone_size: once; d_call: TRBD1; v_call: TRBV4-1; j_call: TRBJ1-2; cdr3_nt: TGCGCCAGCAGCCATGAGGGACAGTTCTATGGCTACACCTTC; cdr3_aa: CASSHEGQFYGYTF
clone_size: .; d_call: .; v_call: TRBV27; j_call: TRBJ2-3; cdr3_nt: TGTGCCAGCAGTTTGGAGGGAGATACGCAGTATTTT; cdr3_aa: CASSLEGDTQYF
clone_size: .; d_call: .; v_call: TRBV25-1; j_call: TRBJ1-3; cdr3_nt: TGTGCCAGCGATCGAGGGGGTTCTGGAAACACCATATATTTT; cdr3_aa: CASDRGGSGNTIYF
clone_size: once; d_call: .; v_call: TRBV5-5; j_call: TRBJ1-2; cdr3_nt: TGTGCCAGCAGCTTGGGTCCCGCCTATGGCTACACCTTC; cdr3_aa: CASSLGPAYGYTF
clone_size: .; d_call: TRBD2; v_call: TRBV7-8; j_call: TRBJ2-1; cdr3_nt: TGTGCCAGCAGTATCGGACTAGCGGGGTACAATGAGCAGTTCTTC; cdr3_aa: CASSIGLAGYNEQFF
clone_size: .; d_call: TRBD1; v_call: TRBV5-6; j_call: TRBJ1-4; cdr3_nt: TGTGCCAGCAGCTCCACAGGGGAACTTAATGAAAAACTGTTTTTT; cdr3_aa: CASSSTGELNEKLFF
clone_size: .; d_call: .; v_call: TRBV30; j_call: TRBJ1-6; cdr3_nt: TGTGCCTGGAGTGTACTATATAATTCACCCCTCCACTTT; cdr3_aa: CAWSVLYNSPLHF
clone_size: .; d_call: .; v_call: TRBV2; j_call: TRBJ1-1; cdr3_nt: TGTGCCAGCACAGGACGGTCGATGAACACTGAAGCTTTCTTT; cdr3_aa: CASTGRSMNTEAFF
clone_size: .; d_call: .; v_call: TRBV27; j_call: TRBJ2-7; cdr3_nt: TGTGCCAGCAGTCTGGCGACAAATGGCGCTAACTACGAGCAGTACTTC; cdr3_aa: CASSLATNGANYEQYF
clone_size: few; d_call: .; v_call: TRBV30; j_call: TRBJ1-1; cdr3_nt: TGTGCCTGGCGGGCGTCCTTGGGTGAAGCTTTCTTT; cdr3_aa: CAWRASLGEAFF
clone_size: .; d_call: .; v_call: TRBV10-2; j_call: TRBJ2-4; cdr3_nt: TGCGCCAGCAGCCCTACTATCCTGGGTGGAAACATTCAGTACTTC; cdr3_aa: CASSPTILGGNIQYF
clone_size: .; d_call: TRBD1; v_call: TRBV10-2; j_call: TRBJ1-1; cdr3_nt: TGCGCCAGCAGTGAGTCCCGGACAGGGTGGAACACTGAAGCTTTCTTT; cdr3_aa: CASSESRTGWNTEAFF
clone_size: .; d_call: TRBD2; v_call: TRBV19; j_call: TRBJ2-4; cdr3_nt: TGTGCCAGTAGTATAGTGGCGGGGGGAAACATTCAGTACTTC; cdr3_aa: CASSIVAGGNIQYF
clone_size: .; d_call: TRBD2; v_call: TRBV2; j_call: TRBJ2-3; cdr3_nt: TGTGCCAGCAGCGTTGGGACTAGCGGGCCCACAGATACGCAGTATTTT; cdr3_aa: CASSVGTSGPTDTQYF
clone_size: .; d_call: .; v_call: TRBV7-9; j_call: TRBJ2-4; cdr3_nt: TGTGCCAGCAGCTTAGCCGTAGGCAAAAACATTCAGTACTTC; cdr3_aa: CASSLAVGKNIQYF